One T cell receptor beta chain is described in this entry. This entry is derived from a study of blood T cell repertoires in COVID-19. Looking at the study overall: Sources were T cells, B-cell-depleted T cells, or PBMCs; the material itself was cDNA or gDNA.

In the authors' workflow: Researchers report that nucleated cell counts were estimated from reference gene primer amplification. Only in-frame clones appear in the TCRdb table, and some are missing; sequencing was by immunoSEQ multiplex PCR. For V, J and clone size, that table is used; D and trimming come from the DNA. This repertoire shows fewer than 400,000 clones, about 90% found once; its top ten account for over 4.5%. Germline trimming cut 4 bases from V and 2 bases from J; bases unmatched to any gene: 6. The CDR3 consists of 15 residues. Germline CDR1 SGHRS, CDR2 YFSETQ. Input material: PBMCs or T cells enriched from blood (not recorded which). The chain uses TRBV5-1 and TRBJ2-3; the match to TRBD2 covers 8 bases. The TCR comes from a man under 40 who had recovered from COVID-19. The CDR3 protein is CASSLSGAHTDTQYF. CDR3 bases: TGCGCCAGCAGCCTTAGCGGGGCGCACACAGATACGCAGTATTTT.